A single sample gave rise to the 2 T cell receptor beta chains below, sequenced in a study of T cells in Graves' hyperthyroidism and ophthalmopathy. Regions amplified from RNA transcripts were the TCR beta CDR3 regions. The HTBI primer set was used in a first-round RT-PCR of the TCR CDR3. TCRdb processed the multiplex PCR reads anew with MiXCR; each CDR3 protein has one entry. The data hold about 510,000 distinct CDR3 sequences, with less than 15% observed a single time. Sequenced: blood. Source of these receptors: a woman aged 35 to 49 with Graves' hyperthyroidism.

This clonotype was counted ten times or more. The V call is TRBV28, the J call TRBJ1-5; a possible D gene is TRBD1 (6 bases). The CDR3 totals 14 residues. V was shortened by 5 bases and J by 8 bases, with 16 bases between the two germline ends. The germline V gene encodes CDR1 MDHEN and CDR2 SYDVKM. CDR3 sequence: CASSPGHRKEPQHF. The CDR3 coding sequence is TGTGCCAGCAGTCCGGGACATCGAAAGGAGCCCCAGCATTTT.

The J gene is TRBJ2-3, the V gene TRBV11-1; maybe TRBD2 (6 bases). Germline CDR1 reads SGHAT; CDR2 reads FQDESV (reference sequence). The V and J ends lost 6 bases and 0 bases respectively, with 25 bases between them. The CDR3 is made up of 19 amino acids. The CDR3 reads CASSIERWKEGDSTDTQYF. CDR3 DNA sequence: TGTGCCAGCAGTATAGAGCGTTGGAAGGAGGGCGACAGCACAGATACGCAGTATTTT.